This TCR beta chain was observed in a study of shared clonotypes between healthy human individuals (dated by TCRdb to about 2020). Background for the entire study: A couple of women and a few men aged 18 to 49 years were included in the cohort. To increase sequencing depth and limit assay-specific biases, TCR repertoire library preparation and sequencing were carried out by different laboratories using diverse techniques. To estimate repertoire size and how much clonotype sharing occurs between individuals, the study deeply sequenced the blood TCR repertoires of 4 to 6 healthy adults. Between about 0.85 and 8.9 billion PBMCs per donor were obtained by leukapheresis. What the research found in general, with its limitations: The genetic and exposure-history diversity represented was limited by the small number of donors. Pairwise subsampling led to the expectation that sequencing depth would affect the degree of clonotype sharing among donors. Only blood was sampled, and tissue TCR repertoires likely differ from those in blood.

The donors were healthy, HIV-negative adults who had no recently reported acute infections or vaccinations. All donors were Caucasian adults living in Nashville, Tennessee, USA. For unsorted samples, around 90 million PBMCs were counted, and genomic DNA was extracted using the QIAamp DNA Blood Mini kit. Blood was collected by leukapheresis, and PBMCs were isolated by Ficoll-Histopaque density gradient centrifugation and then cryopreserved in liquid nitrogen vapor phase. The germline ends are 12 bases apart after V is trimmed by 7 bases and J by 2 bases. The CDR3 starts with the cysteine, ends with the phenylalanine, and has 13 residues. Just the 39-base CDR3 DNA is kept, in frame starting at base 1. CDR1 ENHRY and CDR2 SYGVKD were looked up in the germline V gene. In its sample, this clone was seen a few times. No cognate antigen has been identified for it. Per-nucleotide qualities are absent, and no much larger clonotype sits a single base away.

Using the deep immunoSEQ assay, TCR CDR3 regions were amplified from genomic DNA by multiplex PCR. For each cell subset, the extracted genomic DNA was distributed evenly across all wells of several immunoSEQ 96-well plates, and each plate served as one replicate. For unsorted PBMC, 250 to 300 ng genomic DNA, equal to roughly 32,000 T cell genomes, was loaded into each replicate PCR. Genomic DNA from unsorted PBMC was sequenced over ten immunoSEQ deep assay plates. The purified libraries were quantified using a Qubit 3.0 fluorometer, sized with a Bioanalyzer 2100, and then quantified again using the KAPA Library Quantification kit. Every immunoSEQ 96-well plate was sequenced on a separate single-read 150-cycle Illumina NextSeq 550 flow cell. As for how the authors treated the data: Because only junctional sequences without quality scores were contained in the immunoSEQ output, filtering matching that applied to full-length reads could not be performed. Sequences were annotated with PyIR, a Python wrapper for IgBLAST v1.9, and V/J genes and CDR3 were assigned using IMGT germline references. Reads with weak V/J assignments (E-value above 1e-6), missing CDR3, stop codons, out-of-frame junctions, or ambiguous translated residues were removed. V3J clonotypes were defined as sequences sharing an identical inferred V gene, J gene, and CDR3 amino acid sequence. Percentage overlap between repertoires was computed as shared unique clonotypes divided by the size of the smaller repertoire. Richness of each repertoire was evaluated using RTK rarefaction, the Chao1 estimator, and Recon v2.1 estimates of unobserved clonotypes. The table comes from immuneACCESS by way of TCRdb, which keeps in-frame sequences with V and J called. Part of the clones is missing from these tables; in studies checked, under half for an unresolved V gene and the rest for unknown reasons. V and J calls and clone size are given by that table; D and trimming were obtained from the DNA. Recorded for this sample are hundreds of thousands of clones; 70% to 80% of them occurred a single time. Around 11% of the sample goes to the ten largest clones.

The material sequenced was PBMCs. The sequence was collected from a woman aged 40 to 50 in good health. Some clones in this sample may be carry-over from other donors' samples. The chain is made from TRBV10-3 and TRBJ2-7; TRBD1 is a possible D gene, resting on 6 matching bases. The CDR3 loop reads CAIMSGAAYEQYF. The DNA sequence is TGTGCCATCATGTCAGGGGCGGCCTACGAGCAGTACTTC.